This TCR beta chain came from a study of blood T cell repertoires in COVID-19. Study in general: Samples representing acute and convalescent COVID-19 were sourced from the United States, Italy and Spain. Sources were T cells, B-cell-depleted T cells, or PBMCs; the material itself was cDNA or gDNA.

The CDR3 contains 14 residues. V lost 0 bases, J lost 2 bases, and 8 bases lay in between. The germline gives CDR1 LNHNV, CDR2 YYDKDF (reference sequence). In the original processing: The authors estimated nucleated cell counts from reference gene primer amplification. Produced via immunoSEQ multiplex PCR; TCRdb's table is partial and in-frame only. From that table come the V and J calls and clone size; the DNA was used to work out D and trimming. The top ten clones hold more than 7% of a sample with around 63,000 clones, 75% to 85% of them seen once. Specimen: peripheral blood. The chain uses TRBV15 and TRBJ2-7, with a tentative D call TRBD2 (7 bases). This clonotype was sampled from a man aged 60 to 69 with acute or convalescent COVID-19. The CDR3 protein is CATSREGGPYEQYF. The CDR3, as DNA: TGTGCCACCAGCAGAGAGGGGGGGCCCTACGAGCAGTACTTC.